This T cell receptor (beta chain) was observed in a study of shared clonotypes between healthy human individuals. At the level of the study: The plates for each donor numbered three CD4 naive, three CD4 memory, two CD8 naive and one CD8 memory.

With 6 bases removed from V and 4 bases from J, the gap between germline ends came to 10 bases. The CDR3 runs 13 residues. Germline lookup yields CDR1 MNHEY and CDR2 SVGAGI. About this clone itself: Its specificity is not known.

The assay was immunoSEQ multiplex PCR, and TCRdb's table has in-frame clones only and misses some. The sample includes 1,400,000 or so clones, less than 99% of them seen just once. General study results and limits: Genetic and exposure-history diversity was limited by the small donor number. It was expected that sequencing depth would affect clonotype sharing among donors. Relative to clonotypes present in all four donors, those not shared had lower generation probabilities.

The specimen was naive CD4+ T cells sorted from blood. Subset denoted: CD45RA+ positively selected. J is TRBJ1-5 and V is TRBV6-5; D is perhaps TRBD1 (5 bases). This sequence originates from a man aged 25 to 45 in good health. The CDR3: CASRGDLNQPQHF. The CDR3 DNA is TGTGCCAGCAGAGGGGACCTTAATCAGCCCCAGCATTTT.